The next 7 T cell receptor beta chains were all read from a single sample in a study of control samples from healthy donors and cancer patients. Libraries were prepared by immunoSEQ multiplex PCR; TCRdb keeps only in-frame clonotypes and omits some of them. The sample carries approximately 15,000 clones, around 86% recorded once. The material sequenced was PBMCs. Receptors originate from a woman in her 70s with colorectal cancer.

This chain links TRBV2 with TRBJ2-5; TRBD2 agrees at 9 bases. Germline CDR1 is SNHLY and CDR2 is FYNNEI. Trimming cost V 3 bases and J 6 bases; bases outside gene matches: 5. There are 14 residues in the CDR3. CDR3 in amino acids: CASSERGGIKTQYF. CDR3 DNA: TGTGCCAGCAGTGAGCGGGGGGGCATCAAGACCCAGTACTTC.

The rearrangement joins TRBV5-5 to TRBJ2-1; D may be TRBD2 (5 bases). Per the germline V gene, CDR1 is SGHKS and CDR2 is YYEKEE (reference sequence). This CDR3 comprises 12 residues. Trimming took off 2 bases at V and 9 bases at J, with 9 bases between the two ends. For the CDR3, the DNA is TGTGCCAGCAGCTTAACTGGGAGTGAGCAGTTCTTC. This encodes CASSLTGSEQFF.

The rearrangement joins TRBV7-2 to TRBJ2-4; D gene unclear. V was clipped by 5 bases and J by 6 bases, with 17 bases between them. The CDR3 sequence is 15 residues long. CDR1 is SGHTA and CDR2 is FQGNSA in the germline V gene. CDR3 region: CASSPRGPTGNIQYF. As DNA, the CDR3 is TGTGCCAGCAGCCCACGTGGGCCCACGGGAAACATTCAGTACTTC.

The chain couples TRBV30 to TRBJ1-4; no reliable D call. Trimming stripped 0 bases from V and 0 bases from J, with 8 bases between. This CDR3 spans 15 amino acids. CDR1 and CDR2 from the germline V gene are GTSNPN and SVGIG (reference sequence). CDR3 in amino acids: CAWSVPRSTNEKLFF. The CDR3 DNA is TGTGCCTGGAGTGTACCGCGGTCAACTAATGAAAAACTGTTTTTT.

The chain is built from TRBV4-3 and TRBJ2-7; 8 bases are a match to TRBD1. Per the germline V gene, CDR1 is LGHNA and CDR2 is YSLEER. The CDR3 has 15 amino acids. J was trimmed by 1 base and V by 0 bases; bases with no gene match: 2. CDR3: CASSQDNRGSYEQYF. The CDR3 region has the DNA TGCGCCAGCAGCCAAGATAACAGGGGGTCCTACGAGCAGTACTTC.

The chain uses TRBV4-1 and TRBJ1-4; TRBD1 matches 8 bases. Germline loops: CDR1 MGHRA, CDR2 YSYEKL. The CDR3 has 17 amino acids. The J segment lost 8 bases and the V segment lost 1 base, leaving 12 bases of the junction unmatched. CDR3 in DNA: TGCGCCAGCAGCCAAGCCCCTTTGACAGGGGCACAGGAAAAACTGTTTTTT. Its translation is CASSQAPLTGAQEKLFF.

The CDR3 nucleotides are TGTGCCAGCAGCGTTGGACAGGGGGTTATAAACTATGGCTACACCTTC. Its translation: CASSVGQGVINYGYTF. The rearrangement uses TRBV11-3 and TRBJ1-2; 10 nucleotides match TRBD1. V gave up 5 bases and J gave up 2 bases; unmatched junction bases: 8. CDR1 is SGHNT, CDR2 YENEEA, per germline. The CDR3 has 16 amino acids.